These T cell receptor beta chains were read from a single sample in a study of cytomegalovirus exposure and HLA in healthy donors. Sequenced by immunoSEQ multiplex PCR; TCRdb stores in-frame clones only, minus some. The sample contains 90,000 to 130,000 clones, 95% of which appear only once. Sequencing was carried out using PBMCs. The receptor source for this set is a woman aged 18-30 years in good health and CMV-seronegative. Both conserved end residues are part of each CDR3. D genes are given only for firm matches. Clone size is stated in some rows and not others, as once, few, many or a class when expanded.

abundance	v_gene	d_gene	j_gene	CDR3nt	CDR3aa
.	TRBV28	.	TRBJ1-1	TGTGCCAGCAGTTTCCTCAGGGGTAATACTGAAGCTTTCTTT	CASSFLRGNTEAFF
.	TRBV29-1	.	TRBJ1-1	TGCAGCGCCATTGGAAGGGGGGGGGAGGGAAACACTGAAGCTTTCTTT	CSAIGRGGEGNTEAFF
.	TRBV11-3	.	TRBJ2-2	TGTGCCAGCAGCTTAGTAGAGAACACCGGGGAGCTGTTTTTT	CASSLVENTGELFF
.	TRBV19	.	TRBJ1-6	TGTGCCAGTAGTTCCAGGGTGGGCGTCCCATATTCACCCCTCCACTTT	CASSSRVGVPYSPLHF
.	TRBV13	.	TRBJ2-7	TGTGCCAGCAGCTCCTCTAGGGGCTCCTACGAGCAGTACTTC	CASSSSRGSYEQYF
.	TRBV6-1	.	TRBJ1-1	TGTGCCAGCAACCAGGGGATCAACACTGAAGCTTTCTTT	CASNQGINTEAFF
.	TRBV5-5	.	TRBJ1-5	TGTGCCAGCAGCTTGGCCGGACAGCGCAATCAGCCCCAGCATTTT	CASSLAGQRNQPQHF
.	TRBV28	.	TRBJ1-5	TGTGCCAGCAGTTCCGACGGGAGCAATCAGCCCCAGCATTTT	CASSSDGSNQPQHF
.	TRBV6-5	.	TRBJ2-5	TGTGCCAGCAGCCCCGTGAGGCAAGAGACCCAGTACTTC	CASSPVRQETQYF
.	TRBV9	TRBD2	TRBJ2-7	TGTGCCAGCAGCTCACGACTAGCGGGGGCCGAGCAGTACTTC	CASSSRLAGAEQYF
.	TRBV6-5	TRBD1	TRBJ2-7	TGTGCCAGCAGTTCCTGGGACAGACGATCAAAGGAGCAGTACTTC	CASSSWDRRSKEQYF
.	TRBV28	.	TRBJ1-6	TGTGCCAGCAGTTTAGGTGGTCGCCGGGATTCACCCCTCCACTTT	CASSLGGRRDSPLHF
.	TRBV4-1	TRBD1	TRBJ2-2	TGCGCCAGCAGCCAAGAGCGGACAGGCCTCACCGGGGAGCTGTTTTTT	CASSQERTGLTGELFF
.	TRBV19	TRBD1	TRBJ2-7	TGTGCCAGTAGTATCGGGGGACAGGGGTCCGAGCAGTACTTC	CASSIGGQGSEQYF
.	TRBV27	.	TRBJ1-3	TGTGCCAGCAGTTTAGGAGGGATTGGAAACACCATATATTTT	CASSLGGIGNTIYF
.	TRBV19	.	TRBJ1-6	TGTGCCAGTAGTATAACAGAGAATTCACCCCTCCACTTT	CASSITENSPLHF
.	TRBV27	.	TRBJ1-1	TGTGCCAGCAGTTACCAGGGAAGGGACACTGAAGCTTTCTTT	CASSYQGRDTEAFF
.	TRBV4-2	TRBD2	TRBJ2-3	TGTGCCAGCAGCCAAGGGACTAGCCCCGGAGATACGCAGTATTTT	CASSQGTSPGDTQYF
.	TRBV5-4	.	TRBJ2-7	TGTGCCAGGGGACACCTACCCACCACCTACGAGCAGTACTTC	CARGHLPTTYEQYF
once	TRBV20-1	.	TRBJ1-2	TGCAGTGCTAGACGTCGGTATGGCTACACCTTC	CSARRRYGYTF
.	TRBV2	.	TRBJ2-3	TGTGCCAGCAGTGAAAAGAGCCCTTTCTCCGGGGGAGTCCTTAGCACAGATACGCAGTATTTT	CASSEKSPFSGGVLSTDTQYF
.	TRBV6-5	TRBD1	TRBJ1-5	TGTGCCAGCTCAGACAGGGTGGGACAGCCCCAGCATTTT	CASSDRVGQPQHF
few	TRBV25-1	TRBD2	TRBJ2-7	TGTGCCAGCCGGGGAGCGGGGGGGCGATACGAGCAGTACTTC	CASRGAGGRYEQYF
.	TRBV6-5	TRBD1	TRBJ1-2	TGTGCCAGCAGTCGGGGACAGGGTTATGGCTACACCTTC	CASSRGQGYGYTF
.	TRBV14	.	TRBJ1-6	TGTGCCAGCAGCCACCAAGAGATCTTCGGTTCACCCCTCCACTTT	CASSHQEIFGSPLHF
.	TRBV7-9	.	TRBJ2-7	TGTGCCAGCACCTCCACTGCCTACGAGCAGTACTTC	CASTSTAYEQYF
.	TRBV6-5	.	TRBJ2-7	TGTGCCAGCCGCCGGGGGGGGACAGTTTCCGAGCAGTACTTC	CASRRGGTVSEQYF
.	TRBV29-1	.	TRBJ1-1	TGCAGCGTTCAACAGGGCTGGACTGAAGCTTTCTTT	CSVQQGWTEAFF
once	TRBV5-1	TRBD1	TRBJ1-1	TGCGCCAGCGTACCCGGGACAGGGATAGCTGAAGCTTTCTTT	CASVPGTGIAEAFF
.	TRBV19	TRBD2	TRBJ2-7	TGTGCCAGTAGTATAGTAACTAGCGGGACCTACGAGCAGTACTTC	CASSIVTSGTYEQYF
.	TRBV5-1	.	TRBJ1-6	TGCGCCAGCAGGGACAGCCGAAATTCACCCCTCCACTTT	CASRDSRNSPLHF
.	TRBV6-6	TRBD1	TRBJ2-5	TGTGCCAGCAGTTACTCGGGGTCCAGGGGGGAGACCCAGTACTTC	CASSYSGSRGETQYF
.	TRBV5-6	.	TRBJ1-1	TGTGCCAGCAGCTTGGGGGGCCAGGGAGGACACACTGAAGCTTTCTTT	CASSLGGQGGHTEAFF